This section outlines one T cell receptor (beta chain) sequence together with its context. The sample comes from a study of T cells in Graves' hyperthyroidism and ophthalmopathy. The CDR3 contains 17 residues. Trimming at V came to 6 bases and at J to 3 bases, leaving 14 bases not matched to a gene. Germline V gives CDR1 DFQATT, CDR2 SNEGSKA (reference sequence). RNA transcripts provided the source from which TCR beta CDR3 regions were amplified. Primed by the HTBI set, a first-round RT-PCR was run on the TCR CDR3. A single record per CDR3 protein comes from TCRdb applying MiXCR to the multiplex PCR reads. This sample has around 600,000 distinct CDR3 sequences, with 14% found just once. The study included ophthalmopathy patients with Clinical Activity Score at least 3, NOSPECS grade at least 4 and duration under 3 months.

V is TRBV20-1 and J is TRBJ2-2; TRBD1 matches 9 bases. Sequenced: blood. This clonotype was sampled from a woman aged 50 to 65 with Graves' ophthalmopathy. CDR3 region: CSAKPQGALEHTGELFF. CDR3 coding DNA: TGCAGTGCGAAACCACAGGGGGCTTTAGAACACACCGGGGAGCTGTTTTTT.